The T cell receptor (beta chain) described here comes from a study of CD8 T cells in ankylosing spondylitis. The study's findings and limits: Within ankylosing spondylitis blood, a TCR beta motif made up of roughly eight highly homologous variants appeared to be characteristic. Earlier authors reported some of these motif variants in reactive arthritis synovial fluid and blood.

Of note for this clonotype: Its cognate antigen is unknown.

V was pared by 5 bases and J by 4 bases, with 9 bases of the junction left unmatched. CDR3 length equals 17 residues. The V gene's germline CDR1 is SGHTA and CDR2 FQGNSA. TCRdb processed the 5' RACE reads anew with MiXCR; each CDR3 protein has one entry. Counted here are a few hundred thousand distinct CDR3 sequences, 24% occurring once; the ten biggest clones make up 0.6% to 0.75%. The sequenced sample consisted of blood, either unsorted or a sorted T cell fraction (not recorded which). The sequence was collected from a male donor with ankylosing spondylitis or in good health (not recorded which). The chain joins TRBV7-2 to TRBJ2-1, with 12 bases identical to TRBD2. CDR3 bases: TGTGCCAGCAGCCCGAGGCGACTAGCGGGGGCTTACAATGAGCAGTTCTTC. The encoded protein is CASSPRRLAGAYNEQFF.